This T cell receptor beta chain appears in the sequencing data of a study of blood T cell repertoires in COVID-19. Study information: Sites across the United States, Italy and Spain contributed samples from acute and convalescent COVID-19. Nucleic acid was either cDNA or gDNA, and it came from T cells, B-cell-depleted T cells, or PBMCs.

Sequenced by immunoSEQ multiplex PCR; TCRdb stores in-frame clones only, minus some. The table includes approximately 360,000 clones, roughly 90% detected once. A single count supports this clone. Germline CDR1 MNHNS, CDR2 SASEGT. Trimming cost V 4 bases and J 2 bases; bases outside gene matches: 9. This CDR3 comprises 16 residues. The sequence derives from a man aged 40-55 years with acute or convalescent COVID-19. The sample taken for sequencing was peripheral blood. The genes are TRBV6-1 and TRBJ2-3; 7 nucleotides match TRBD1. The CDR3 DNA reads as TGTGCCAGCAGTGCAAACCCGGGACAGATCACAGATACGCAGTATTTT. Translated, it gives CASSANPGQITDTQYF.